The TCR beta chain under discussion was sequenced for a study of blood T cell repertoires in COVID-19. Only in-frame clones appear in the TCRdb table, and some are missing; sequencing was by immunoSEQ multiplex PCR. The sample lists under 250,000 clones, more than 75% occurring once. In germline, CDR1 is LGHNA, CDR2 YSLEER. This CDR3 is 14 amino acids long. Trimming took 0 bases from V and 4 from J, leaving 9 bases between them. This receptor was obtained from a woman between 70 and 85 years old with active or convalescent COVID-19. The chain has TRBV4-3 and TRBJ1-2, with D perhaps TRBD1 (6 bases). Material: peripheral blood. The CDR3: CASSQDRGTYGYTF. Here the CDR3 DNA reads TGCGCCAGCAGCCAAGATAGGGGGACCTATGGCTACACCTTC.